This T cell receptor (beta chain) was identified during a study of blood T cells in healthy people across ages. Study-level points and caveats: Samples with more naive T cells showed higher observed beta diversity. Higher diversity and more naive CD4+ cells were features of long-lived donors, compared to aged donors. Age showed a roughly linear inverse relationship with TCR beta diversity per million T cells. Possibly confounding the expanded clonotype changes was the fact that donor CMV status was unknown.

A second roughly 6 to 12 cycle PCR used barcoded and J-beta primers. TCRdb re-called the 5' RACE reads through MiXCR, storing one row per CDR3 protein. Of about 1.1 million distinct CDR3 sequences listed, 35% to 45% were seen once; the top ten hold about 12%. Of note for this clonotype: The antigen is undetermined.

The CDR3 extends over 14 amino acids. The junction had 10 bases not matched to a gene; V was cut back by 10 bases and J by 7 bases. CDR1 and CDR2 from the germline V gene are MNHEY and SMNVEV (reference sequence). The receptor comes from a young man in good health. The genes are TRBV27 and TRBJ1-2; 12 positions match TRBD1. Sequencing was carried out using blood. This chain's CDR3 is CATLRDRGRSGYTF. The CDR3 coding sequence is TGTGCCACCCTCCGGGACAGGGGGCGAAGTGGCTACACCTTC.